These 21 T cell receptor beta chains originate from one sample sequenced in a study of early T cells in non-severe SARS-CoV-2 infection. Each CDR3 protein gets one entry after TCRdb re-called the 5' RACE reads with MiXCR. Here the sample spans 40,000 to 60,000 distinct CDR3 sequences, 6% to 8% being singletons. Sequenced material: whole blood. Every receptor here comes from an adult who was a healthcare worker with PCR-confirmed SARS-CoV-2 infection or an uninfected control (not recorded which).

This sequence joins TRBV6-2 or TRBV6-3 and TRBJ1-5; 10 bases are shared with TRBD1. Germline CDR1 is MNHEY and CDR2 is SVGEGT. The CDR3 extends over 17 amino acids. J lost 0 bases, V lost 5 bases, and 7 bases had no gene match. The CDR3 DNA is TGTGCCAGCAGTACCTGGGACAGGGGATATAGCAATCAGCCCCAGCATTTT. It codes for CASSTWDRGYSNQPQHF.

This clonotype was seen at least ten times. The chain joins TRBV7-2 to TRBJ2-7; D possibly corresponds to TRBD1 (6 bases). CDR1 and CDR2 from the germline V gene are SGHTA and FQGNSA. V gave up 5 bases and J gave up 7 bases, with 15 bases separating them. The CDR3 runs 13 residues. The DNA for the CDR3 is TGTGCCAGCAGCCTAACAGGGTATCGGGAGCAGTACTTC. Its protein is CASSLTGYREQYF.

At least ten counts were recorded for this clonotype. The V and J genes are TRBV12-3 or TRBV12-4 and TRBJ1-2, with 8 bases aligning to TRBD1. CDR3 length: 14 amino acids. J was trimmed by 9 bases and V by 2 bases; bases with no gene match: 8. CDR3 nucleotide sequence: TGTGCCAGCAGTTTACTCACAGGGGGAAGGAGCTACACCTTC. Translated, it gives CASSLLTGGRSYTF.

This clonotype occurred many times. The V gene is TRBV28, the J gene TRBJ1-6, with D tentatively TRBD1 (5 bases). CDR1 is MDHEN, CDR2 SYDVKM, per germline. The CDR3 spans 14 residues. The V gene lost 5 bases and the J gene lost 3 bases, with 8 bases spanning the gap. The chain's CDR3 is CASSPGGYNSPLHF. The CDR3 DNA is TGTGCCAGCAGTCCCGGGGGCTATAATTCACCCCTCCACTTT.

This clonotype has ten or more counts. The V gene is TRBV12-3 or TRBV12-4, the J gene TRBJ2-3; TRBD1 agrees at 7 bases. CDR3 length: 16 amino acids. Trimming took 3 bases from V and 2 from J; bases not matched to a gene: 8. CDR3 amino acids: CASSFPQGDITDTQYF. In nucleotides, the CDR3 is TGTGCCAGCAGTTTCCCGCAGGGGGATATCACAGATACGCAGTATTTT.

This CDR3 reads CASSPDEVTQYF. DNA of the CDR3: TGTGCCAGCAGCCCAGACGAGGTGACCCAGTACTTC. The chain is built from TRBV7-6 and TRBJ2-5; unclear D gene. V lost 5 bases to trimming and J lost 7 bases, with 11 bases between them. CDR1 and CDR2 (germline): SGHVS, FNYEAQ. The CDR3 contains 12 residues.

This clonotype was observed at least ten times. The chain uses TRBV20-1 and TRBJ2-1, with 10 bases aligning to TRBD2. J was trimmed by 3 bases and V by 7 bases; bases with no gene match: 6. Germline V gives CDR1 DFQATT, CDR2 SNEGSKA (reference sequence). The CDR3 sequence is 14 residues long. CDR3 amino acids: CSGISGGNYNEQFF. The CDR3 bases are TGCAGTGGCATTAGCGGGGGGAACTACAATGAGCAGTTCTTC.

In this sample, this clonotype turned up many times. The J gene is TRBJ2-7, the V gene TRBV7-9, with unresolved D. Germline CDR1 SEHNR, CDR2 FQNEAQ (reference sequence). The V end lost 3 bases, the J end lost 2 bases, and 8 bases lay between the germline ends. The CDR3 spans 13 residues. The CDR3 sequence is CASSLSDPYEQYF. CDR3 bases: TGTGCCAGCAGCTTGTCAGATCCCTACGAGCAGTACTTC.

This clonotype occurred a few times. The chain uses TRBV27 and TRBJ2-7; unclear D gene. The CDR3 loop spans 14 amino acids. Trimming left V 2 bases short and J 4 bases short, with 12 bases between. Germline assignment: CDR1 MNHEY and CDR2 SMNVEV (reference sequence). CDR3 in amino acids: CASSLTPGQYEQYF. CDR3 nucleotide sequence: TGTGCCAGCAGTTTAACGCCTGGTCAGTACGAGCAGTACTTC.

This clonotype showed up just a few times. This chain links TRBV6-2 or TRBV6-3 with TRBJ1-5, with TRBD1 matching 11 bases. This CDR3 is built from 15 residues. CDR1 MNHEY and CDR2 SVGEGT come from the germline V gene. After removal of 6 bases from V and 7 bases from J, the junction contained 8 bases not matched to a gene. The CDR3 coding sequence is TGTGCCAGCAGGCCAGGACAGGGGGCACGGCAGCCCCAGCATTTT. Translating it yields CASRPGQGARQPQHF.

This clonotype was recorded at least ten times. This chain links TRBV7-9 with TRBJ2-2, with D unresolved. CDR1 SEHNR and CDR2 FQNEAQ come from the germline V gene (reference sequence). CDR3 size: 11 residues. Trimming took 2 bases from V and 6 from J, leaving 1 base between them. The CDR3: CASSLSGELFF. The CDR3 DNA follows: TGTGCCAGCAGCTTATCCGGGGAGCTGTTTTTT.

This clonotype was seen a handful of times. The chain carries TRBV28 and TRBJ2-7, with D tentatively TRBD2 (6 bases). Per germline, CDR1 MDHEN and CDR2 SYDVKM. The CDR3 length is 12 residues. Trimming took 6 bases from V and 7 from J, leaving 13 bases between them. In DNA form, the CDR3 reads TGTGCCAGCAGCCCGGACGGAGGGGAGCAGTACTTC. Translation gives CASSPDGGEQYF.

The V call is TRBV2, the J call TRBJ2-2; 10 nucleotides match TRBD1. This CDR3 contains 15 residues. Trimming at V came to 4 bases and at J to 7 bases, leaving 6 bases not matched to a gene. Germline V gene sequence: CDR1 SNHLY, CDR2 FYNNEI. The DNA for the CDR3 is TGTGCCAGCAGTGCAAGACAGGGGGCCGGCGGGGAGCTGTTTTTT. Encoded protein: CASSARQGAGGELFF.

This clonotype was counted ten times or more. V gene TRBV3-1 combines with J gene TRBJ2-7, with D maybe TRBD1 (5 bases). This CDR3 contains 14 residues. The V gene lost 5 bases and the J gene lost 3 bases, with 14 bases spanning the gap. Looked up from germline, CDR1 is LGHDT and CDR2 is YNNKEL (reference sequence). DNA for the CDR3: TGTGCCAGCAGCGCCCGGACACAAGGCTACGAGCAGTACTTC. Amino acids: CASSARTQGYEQYF.

This sequence joins TRBV7-2 and TRBJ1-3; 9 bases fit TRBD1. This CDR3 spans 13 amino acids. Germline loops: CDR1 SGHTA, CDR2 FQGNSA. J lost 5 bases, V lost 7 bases, and 3 bases had no gene match. The chain's CDR3 is CASTQGARNTIYF. Written as DNA, the CDR3 is TGTGCCAGCACACAGGGGGCCCGAAACACCATATATTTT. The full variable domain, its missing parts supplied by reference TRBV7-2 and TRBJ1-3, is GAGVSQSPSNKVTEKGKDVELRCDPISGHTALYWYRQSLGQGLEFLIYFQGNSAPDKSGLPSDRFSAERTGGSVSTLTIQRTQQEDSAVYLCASTQGARNTIYFGEGSWLTVV.

This clonotype was found many times. This chain connects TRBV7-8 to TRBJ2-7; D is unclear. V was shortened by 1 base and J by 0 bases, with 7 bases between the two germline ends. The CDR3 loop spans 14 amino acids. Per the germline V gene, CDR1 is SGHVS and CDR2 is FQNEAQ. The CDR3 DNA reads as TGTGCCAGCAGCTTAGTAGACACCTCCTACGAGCAGTACTTC. It yields the protein CASSLVDTSYEQYF.

This clonotype appeared many times. The V call is TRBV4-1, the J call TRBJ1-5, with TRBD1 as a possible D gene (5 bases). V gave up 6 bases and J gave up 4 bases, with 16 bases separating them. The CDR3 length is 15 residues. Germline CDR1 and CDR2: MGHRA and YSYEKL. The CDR3 DNA sequence: TGCGCCAGCAGTCCCTCTTGGGGGTTGAATCAGCCCCAGCATTTT. This sequence encodes CASSPSWGLNQPQHF.

This clonotype was observed at least ten times. The J gene is TRBJ2-1, the V gene TRBV10-1; 9 bases line up with TRBD2. The V gene's germline CDR1 is WNHNN and CDR2 SYGVQD (reference sequence). The CDR3 runs 15 residues. Germline trimming cut 6 bases from V and 6 bases from J; bases unmatched to any gene: 9. The CDR3 spells CASSKAGGFFNEQFF. CDR3 sequence (DNA): TGCGCCAGCAGCAAAGCGGGGGGTTTTTTCAATGAGCAGTTCTTC.

Ten or more counts support this clonotype. V usage is TRBV20-1 and J usage is TRBJ1-2; no firm D call. V was cut by 6 bases and J by 2 bases, with 10 bases left in between. CDR1 is DFQATT and CDR2 is SNEGSKA in the germline V gene (reference sequence). CDR3 length: 12 residues. Written as DNA, the CDR3 is TGCAGTGCCCCCGTCGGGAACTATGGCTACACCTTC. Residues: CSAPVGNYGYTF.

This clonotype was recorded many times. The V call is TRBV28, the J call TRBJ2-7; 7 nucleotides align to TRBD1. CDR3 length: 13 residues. Trimming at V came to 6 bases and at J to 7 bases, leaving 9 bases not matched to a gene. The V gene's germline CDR1 is MDHEN and CDR2 SYDVKM. The CDR3 protein is CASRPDRVREQYF. CDR3 sequence (DNA): TGTGCCAGCAGACCCGACAGGGTGCGAGAGCAGTACTTC.

In its sample, this clonotype was seen a few times. V usage is TRBV3-1 and J usage is TRBJ2-3, with 9 bases matching TRBD2. V gave up 0 bases and J gave up 4 bases; unmatched junction bases: 20. The CDR3 loop spans 21 amino acids. Germline values: CDR1 LGHDT, CDR2 YNNKEL (reference sequence). CDR3 in DNA: TGTGCCAGCAGCCAAGATCTAACGGCTAGCGGGGTCTTCAAAGGGGCAGATACGCAGTATTTT. Translated: CASSQDLTASGVFKGADTQYF.